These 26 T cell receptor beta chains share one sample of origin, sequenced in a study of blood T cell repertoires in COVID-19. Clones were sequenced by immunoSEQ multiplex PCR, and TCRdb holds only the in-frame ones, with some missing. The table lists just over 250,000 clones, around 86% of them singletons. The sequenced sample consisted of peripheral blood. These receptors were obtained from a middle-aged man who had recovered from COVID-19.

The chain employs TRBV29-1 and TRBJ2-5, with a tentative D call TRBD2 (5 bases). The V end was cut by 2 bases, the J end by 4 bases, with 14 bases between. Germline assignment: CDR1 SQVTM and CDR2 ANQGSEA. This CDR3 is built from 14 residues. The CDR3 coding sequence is TGCAGCGTTGAAATGAGGGTTAACGGAGAGACCCAGTACTTC. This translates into CSVEMRVNGETQYF.

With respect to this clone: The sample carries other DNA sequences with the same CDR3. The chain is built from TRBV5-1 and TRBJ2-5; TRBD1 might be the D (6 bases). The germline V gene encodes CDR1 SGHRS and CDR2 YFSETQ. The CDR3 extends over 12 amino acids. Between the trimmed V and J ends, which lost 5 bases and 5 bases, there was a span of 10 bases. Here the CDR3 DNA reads TGCGCCAGCAGGGGGGCTGGGGAGACCCAGTACTTC. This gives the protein CASRGAGETQYF.

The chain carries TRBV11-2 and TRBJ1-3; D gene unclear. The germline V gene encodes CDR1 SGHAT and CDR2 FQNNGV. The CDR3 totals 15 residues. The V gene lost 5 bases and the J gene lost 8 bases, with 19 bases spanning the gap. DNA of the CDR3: TGTGCCAGCAGCCCCCCGAGAGCGGTCGGGGACACCATATATTTT. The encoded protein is CASSPPRAVGDTIYF.

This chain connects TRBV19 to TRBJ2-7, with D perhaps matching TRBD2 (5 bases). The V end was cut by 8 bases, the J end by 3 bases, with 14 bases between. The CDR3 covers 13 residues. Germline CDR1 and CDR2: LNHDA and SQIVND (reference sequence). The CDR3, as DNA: TGTGCCAGTGGGGTAGCGAAAAACTACGAGCAGTACTTC. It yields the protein CASGVAKNYEQYF.

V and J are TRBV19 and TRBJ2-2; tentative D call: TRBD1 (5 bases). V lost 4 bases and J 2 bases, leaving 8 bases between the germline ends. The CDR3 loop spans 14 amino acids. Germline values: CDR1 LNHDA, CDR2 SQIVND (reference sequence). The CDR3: CASSTDINTGELFF. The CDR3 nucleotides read TGTGCCAGTAGTACGGACATTAACACCGGGGAGCTGTTTTTT.

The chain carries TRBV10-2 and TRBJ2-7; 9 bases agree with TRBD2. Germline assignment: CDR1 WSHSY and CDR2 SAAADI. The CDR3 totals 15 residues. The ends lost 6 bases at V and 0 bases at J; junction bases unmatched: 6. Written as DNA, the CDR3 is TGCGCCAGCAGGGAACCGGGACTAGCCTCCTACGAGCAGTACTTC. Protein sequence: CASREPGLASYEQYF.

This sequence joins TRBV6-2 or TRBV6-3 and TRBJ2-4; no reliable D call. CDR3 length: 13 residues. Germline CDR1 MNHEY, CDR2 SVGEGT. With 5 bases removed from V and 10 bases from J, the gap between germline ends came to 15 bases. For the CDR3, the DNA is TGTGCCAGCAGTCATACTCAGGCTTTAATTCAGTACTTC. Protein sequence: CASSHTQALIQYF.

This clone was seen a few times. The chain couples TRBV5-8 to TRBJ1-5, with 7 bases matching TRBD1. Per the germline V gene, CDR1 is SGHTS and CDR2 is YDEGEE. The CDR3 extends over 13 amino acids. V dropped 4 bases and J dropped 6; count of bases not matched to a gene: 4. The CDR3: CASSHRQGQPQHF. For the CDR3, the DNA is TGTGCCAGCAGCCATAGACAGGGTCAGCCCCAGCATTTT.

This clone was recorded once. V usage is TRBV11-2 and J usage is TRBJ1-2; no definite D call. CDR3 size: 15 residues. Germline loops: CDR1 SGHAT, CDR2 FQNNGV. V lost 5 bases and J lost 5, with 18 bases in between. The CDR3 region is CASSPHPGAPYGYTF. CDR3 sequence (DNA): TGTGCCAGCAGCCCGCATCCGGGAGCCCCATATGGCTACACCTTC.

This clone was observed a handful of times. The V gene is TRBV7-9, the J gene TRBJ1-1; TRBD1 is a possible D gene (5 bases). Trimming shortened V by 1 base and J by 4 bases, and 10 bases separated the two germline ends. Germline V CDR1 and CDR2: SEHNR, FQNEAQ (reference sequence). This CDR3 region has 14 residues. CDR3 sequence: CASSLDWQGTEAFF. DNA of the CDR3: TGTGCCAGCAGCTTAGATTGGCAGGGCACTGAAGCTTTCTTT.

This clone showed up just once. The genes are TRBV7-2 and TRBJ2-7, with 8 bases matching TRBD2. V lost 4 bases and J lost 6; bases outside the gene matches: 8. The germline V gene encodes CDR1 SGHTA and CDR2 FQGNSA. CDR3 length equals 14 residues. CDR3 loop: CASSSIIGTSEQYF. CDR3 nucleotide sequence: TGTGCCAGCAGCTCCATTATTGGGACTAGCGAGCAGTACTTC.

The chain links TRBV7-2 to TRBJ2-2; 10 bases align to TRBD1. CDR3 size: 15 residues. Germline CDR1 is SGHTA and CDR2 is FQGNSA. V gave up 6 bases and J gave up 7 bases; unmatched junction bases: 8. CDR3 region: CASSFDRGRGGELFF. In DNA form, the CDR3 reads TGTGCCAGCAGTTTTGACAGGGGGCGAGGCGGGGAGCTGTTTTTT.

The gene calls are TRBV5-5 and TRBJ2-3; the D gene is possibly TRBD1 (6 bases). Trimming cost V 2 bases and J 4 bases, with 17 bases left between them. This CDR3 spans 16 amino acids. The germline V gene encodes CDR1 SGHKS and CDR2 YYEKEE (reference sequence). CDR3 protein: CASSLPLQGGADTQYF. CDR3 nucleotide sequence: TGTGCCAGCAGCTTACCCTTACAGGGTGGGGCAGATACGCAGTATTTT.

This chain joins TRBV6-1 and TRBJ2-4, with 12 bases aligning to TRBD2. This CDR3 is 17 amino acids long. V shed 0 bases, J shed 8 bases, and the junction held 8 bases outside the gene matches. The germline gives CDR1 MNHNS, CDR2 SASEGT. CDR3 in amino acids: CASSEAILAGGIHIQYF. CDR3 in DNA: TGTGCCAGCAGTGAAGCGATACTAGCGGGAGGAATCCACATTCAGTACTTC.

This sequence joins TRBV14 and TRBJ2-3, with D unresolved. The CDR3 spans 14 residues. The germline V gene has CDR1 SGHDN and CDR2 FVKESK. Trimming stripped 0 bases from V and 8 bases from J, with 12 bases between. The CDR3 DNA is TGTGCCAGCAGCCAAGAACTGATTAGTGGTACGCAGTATTTT. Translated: CASSQELISGTQYF.

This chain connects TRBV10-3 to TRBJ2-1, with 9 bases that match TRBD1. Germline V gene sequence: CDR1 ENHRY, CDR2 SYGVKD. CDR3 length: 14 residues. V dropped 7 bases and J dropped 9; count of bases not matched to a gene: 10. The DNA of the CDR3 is TGTGCCATCAAACCGGGACAGGGTTACGGTGAGCAGTTCTTC. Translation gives CAIKPGQGYGEQFF.

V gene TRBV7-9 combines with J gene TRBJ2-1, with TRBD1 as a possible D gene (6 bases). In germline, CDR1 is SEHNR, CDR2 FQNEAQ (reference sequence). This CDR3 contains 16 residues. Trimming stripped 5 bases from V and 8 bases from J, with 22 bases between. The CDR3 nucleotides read TGTGCCAGCAGCCCGACAGGTAGCATCGACCAATATGAGCAGTTCTTC. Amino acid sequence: CASSPTGSIDQYEQFF.

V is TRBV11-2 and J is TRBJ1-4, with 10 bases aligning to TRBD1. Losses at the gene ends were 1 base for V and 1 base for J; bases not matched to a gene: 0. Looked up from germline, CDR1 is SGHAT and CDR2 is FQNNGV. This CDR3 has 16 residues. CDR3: CASSLGTGGTNEKLFF. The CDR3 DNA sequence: TGTGCCAGCAGCTTAGGGACAGGGGGAACTAATGAAAAACTGTTTTTT.

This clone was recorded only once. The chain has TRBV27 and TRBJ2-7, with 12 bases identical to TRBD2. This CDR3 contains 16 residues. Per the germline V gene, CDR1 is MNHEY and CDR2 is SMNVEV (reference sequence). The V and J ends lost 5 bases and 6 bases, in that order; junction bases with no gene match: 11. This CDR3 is CASSQTSGSMVGEQYF. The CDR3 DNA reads TGTGCCAGCAGTCAGACTAGCGGGAGTATGGTTGGCGAGCAGTACTTC.

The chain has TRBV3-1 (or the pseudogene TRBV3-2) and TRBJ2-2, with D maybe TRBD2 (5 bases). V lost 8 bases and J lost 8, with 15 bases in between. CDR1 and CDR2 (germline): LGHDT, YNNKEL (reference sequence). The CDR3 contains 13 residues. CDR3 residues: CASGLYEWGELFF. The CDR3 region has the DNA TGTGCCAGCGGACTCTACGAATGGGGGGAGCTGTTTTTT.

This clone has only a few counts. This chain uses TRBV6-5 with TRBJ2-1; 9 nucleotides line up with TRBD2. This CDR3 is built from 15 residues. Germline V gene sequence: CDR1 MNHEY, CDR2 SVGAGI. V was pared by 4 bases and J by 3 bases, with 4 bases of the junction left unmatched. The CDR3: CASSSLAGVYNEQFF. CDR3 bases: TGTGCCAGCAGTTCTTTAGCGGGAGTCTACAATGAGCAGTTCTTC.

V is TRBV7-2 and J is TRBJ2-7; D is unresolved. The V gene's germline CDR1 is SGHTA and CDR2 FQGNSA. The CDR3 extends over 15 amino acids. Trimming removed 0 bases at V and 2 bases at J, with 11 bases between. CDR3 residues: CASSLALGSAYEQYF. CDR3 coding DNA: TGTGCCAGCAGCTTAGCCCTAGGCTCGGCCTACGAGCAGTACTTC.

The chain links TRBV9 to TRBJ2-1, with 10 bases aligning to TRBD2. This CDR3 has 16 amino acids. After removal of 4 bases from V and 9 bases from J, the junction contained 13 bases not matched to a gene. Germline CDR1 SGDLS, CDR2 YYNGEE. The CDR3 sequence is CASSPPQREGLAEQFF. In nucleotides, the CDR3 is TGTGCCAGCAGCCCACCCCAGCGGGAGGGCCTTGCTGAGCAGTTCTTC.

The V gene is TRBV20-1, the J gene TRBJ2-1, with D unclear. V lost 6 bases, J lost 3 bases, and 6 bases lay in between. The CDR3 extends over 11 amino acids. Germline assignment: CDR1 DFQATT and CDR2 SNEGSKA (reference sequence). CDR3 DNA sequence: TGCAGTGCCCCTAACTACAATGAGCAGTTCTTC. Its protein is CSAPNYNEQFF.

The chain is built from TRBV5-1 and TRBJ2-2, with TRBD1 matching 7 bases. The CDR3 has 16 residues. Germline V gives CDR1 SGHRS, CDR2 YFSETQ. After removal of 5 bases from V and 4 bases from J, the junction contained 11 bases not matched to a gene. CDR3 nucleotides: TGCGCCAGCAGTCATCCTGACAGGGCTGGCACCGGGGAGCTGTTTTTT. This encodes CASSHPDRAGTGELFF.

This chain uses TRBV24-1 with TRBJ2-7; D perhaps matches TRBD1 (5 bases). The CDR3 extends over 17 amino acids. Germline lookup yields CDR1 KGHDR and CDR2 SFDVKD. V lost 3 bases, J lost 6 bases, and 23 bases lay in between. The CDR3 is CATSDGVDTPTTGEQYF. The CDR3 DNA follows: TGTGCCACCAGTGATGGGGTGGACACACCGACGACGGGCGAGCAGTACTTC.